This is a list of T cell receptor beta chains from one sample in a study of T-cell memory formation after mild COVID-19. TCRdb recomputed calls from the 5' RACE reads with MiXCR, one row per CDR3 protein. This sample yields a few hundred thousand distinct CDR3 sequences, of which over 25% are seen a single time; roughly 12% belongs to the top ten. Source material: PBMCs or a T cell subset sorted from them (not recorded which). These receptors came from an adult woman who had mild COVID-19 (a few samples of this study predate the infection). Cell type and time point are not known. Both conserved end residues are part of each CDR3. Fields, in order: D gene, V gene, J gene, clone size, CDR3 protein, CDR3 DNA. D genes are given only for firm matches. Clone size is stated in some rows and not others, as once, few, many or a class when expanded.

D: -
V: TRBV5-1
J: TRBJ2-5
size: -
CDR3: CASKDRRTSMETQYF
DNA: TGCGCCAGCAAAGACAGGCGGACATCTATGGAGACCCAGTACTTC

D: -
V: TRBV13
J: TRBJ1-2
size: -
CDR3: CASSSRADAAYGYTF
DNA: TGTGCCAGCAGCTCGCGGGCTGATGCAGCCTATGGCTACACCTTC

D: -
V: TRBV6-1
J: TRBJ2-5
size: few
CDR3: CASSRAIGKETQYF
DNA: TGTGCCAGCAGTAGAGCTATCGGCAAAGAGACCCAGTACTTC

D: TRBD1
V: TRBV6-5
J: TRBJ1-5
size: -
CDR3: CASSYSGQSNQPQHF
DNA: TGTGCCAGCAGTTACTCGGGACAGTCCAATCAGCCCCAGCATTTT

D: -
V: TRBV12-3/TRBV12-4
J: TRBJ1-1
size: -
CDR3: CASRSGWGTEAFF
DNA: TGTGCCAGCAGGTCGGGATGGGGCACTGAAGCTTTCTTT

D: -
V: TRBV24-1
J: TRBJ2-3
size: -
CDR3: CATSALATDTQYF
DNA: TGTGCCACCAGTGCCCTAGCAACAGATACGCAGTATTTT

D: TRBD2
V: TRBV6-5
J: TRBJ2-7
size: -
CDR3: CASSVRLAGGSAYEQYF
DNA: TGTGCCAGCAGTGTAAGACTAGCGGGGGGGAGCGCCTACGAGCAGTACTTC

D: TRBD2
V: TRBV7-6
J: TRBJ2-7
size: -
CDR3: CASSLPLLAGGSEGYEQYF
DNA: TGTGCCAGCAGCTTGCCCCTCCTAGCGGGAGGCTCCGAGGGGTACGAGCAGTACTTC

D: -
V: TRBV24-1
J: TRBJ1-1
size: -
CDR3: CATRSQGTTEAFF
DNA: TGTGCCACCAGAAGTCAGGGTACCACTGAAGCTTTCTTT

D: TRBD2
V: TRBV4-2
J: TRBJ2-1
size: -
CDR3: CASSPSSGRVNEQFF
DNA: TGTGCCAGCAGCCCGTCTAGCGGGAGGGTCAATGAGCAGTTCTTC

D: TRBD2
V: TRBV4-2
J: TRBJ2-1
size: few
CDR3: CASSRFGSVGGPHNEQFF
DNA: TGTGCCAGCAGCCGCTTTGGTTCAGTGGGAGGGCCTCACAATGAGCAGTTCTTC

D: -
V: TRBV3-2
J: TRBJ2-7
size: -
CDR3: CASSQERYEQYF
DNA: TGTGCCAGCAGCCAAGAGCGCTACGAGCAGTACTTC

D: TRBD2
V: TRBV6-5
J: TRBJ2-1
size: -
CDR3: CASSYSAGFSYNEQFF
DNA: TGTGCCAGCAGTTACTCAGCGGGGTTCTCCTACAATGAGCAGTTCTTC

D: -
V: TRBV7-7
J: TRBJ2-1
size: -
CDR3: CASSPLGFSYNEQFF
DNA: TGTGCTAGCAGCCCTCTGGGGTTTTCCTACAATGAGCAGTTCTTC

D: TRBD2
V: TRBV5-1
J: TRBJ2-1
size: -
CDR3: CASSLAGGNNEQFF
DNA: TGCGCCAGCAGTTTAGCGGGGGGGAACAATGAGCAGTTCTTC

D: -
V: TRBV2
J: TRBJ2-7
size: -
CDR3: CASSERDYYEQYF
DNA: TGTGCCAGCAGTGAAAGGGATTACTACGAGCAGTACTTC

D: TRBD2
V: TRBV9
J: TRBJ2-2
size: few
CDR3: CASSAGTRHTGELFF
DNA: TGTGCCAGCAGCGCCGGGACTAGACATACCGGGGAGCTGTTTTTT

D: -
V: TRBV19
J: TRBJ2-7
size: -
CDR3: CASSIGQGPATEQYF
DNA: TGTGCCAGTAGTATCGGGCAGGGTCCAGCTACCGAGCAGTACTTC

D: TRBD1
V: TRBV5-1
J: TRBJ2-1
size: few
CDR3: CASSGGTGDNEQFF
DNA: TGCGCCAGCAGCGGGGGGACAGGGGACAATGAGCAGTTCTTC

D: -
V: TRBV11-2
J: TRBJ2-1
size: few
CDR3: CASSLDGGFLLGEQFF
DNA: TGTGCCAGCAGCTTAGATGGAGGGTTCCTCTTAGGCGAGCAGTTCTTC

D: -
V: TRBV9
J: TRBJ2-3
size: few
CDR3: CASSGGGVTDTQYF
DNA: TGTGCCAGCAGCGGAGGGGGGGTGACAGATACGCAGTATTTT

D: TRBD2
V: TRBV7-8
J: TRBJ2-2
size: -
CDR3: CASSLGLAWELLTGELFF
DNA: TGTGCCAGCAGCTTGGGACTAGCGTGGGAGCTACTCACCGGGGAGCTGTTTTTT

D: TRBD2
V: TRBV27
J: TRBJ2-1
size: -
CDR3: CASSLLGAGGLADEQFF
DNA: TGTGCCAGCAGTTTATTAGGCGCGGGAGGTCTCGCGGATGAGCAGTTCTTC

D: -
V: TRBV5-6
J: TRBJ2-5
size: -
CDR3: CASSNGVTQYF
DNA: TGTGCCAGCAGTAACGGTGTGACCCAGTACTTC

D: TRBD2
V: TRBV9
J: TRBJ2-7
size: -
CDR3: CASSVVPSGGSEQYF
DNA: TGTGCCAGCAGCGTAGTTCCTAGCGGAGGCTCCGAGCAGTACTTC

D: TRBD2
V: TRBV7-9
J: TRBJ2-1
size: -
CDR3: CASLPDLAGVYNEQFF
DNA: TGTGCCAGTTTGCCTGACCTAGCGGGAGTGTACAATGAGCAGTTCTTC

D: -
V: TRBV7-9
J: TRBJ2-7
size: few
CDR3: CASSFSDIPPWEQYF
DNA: TGTGCCAGCAGCTTTTCCGACATCCCACCCTGGGAGCAGTACTTC

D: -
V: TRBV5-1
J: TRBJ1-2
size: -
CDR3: CASTRRGYTF
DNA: TGCGCCAGCACCCGCCGTGGCTACACCTTC

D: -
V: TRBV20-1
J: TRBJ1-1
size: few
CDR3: CSAQTPANTEAFF
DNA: TGCAGTGCTCAGACACCCGCGAACACTGAAGCTTTCTTT

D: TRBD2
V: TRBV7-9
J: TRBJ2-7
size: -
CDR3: CASSLVSSGEQYF
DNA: TGTGCCAGCAGCTTAGTGTCTAGCGGTGAGCAGTACTTC

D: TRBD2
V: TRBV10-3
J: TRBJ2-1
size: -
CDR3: CASGTSGTTSSYNEQFF
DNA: TGTGCCTCGGGGACTAGCGGGACGACGAGCTCCTACAATGAGCAGTTCTTC

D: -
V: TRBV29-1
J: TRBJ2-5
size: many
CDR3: CSVDMSQQKETQYF
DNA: TGCAGCGTTGATATGAGTCAGCAAAAAGAGACCCAGTACTTC

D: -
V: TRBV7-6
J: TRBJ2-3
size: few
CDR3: CASAPLSATDTQYF
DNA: TGTGCCAGCGCCCCCCTCAGCGCCACAGATACGCAGTATTTT

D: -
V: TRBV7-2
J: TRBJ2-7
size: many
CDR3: CASSGLYEQYF
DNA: TGTGCCAGCAGCGGACTTTACGAGCAGTACTTC

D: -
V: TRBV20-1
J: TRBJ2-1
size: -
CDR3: CSARDPGVQHNEQFF
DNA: TGCAGTGCTAGAGATCCAGGGGTTCAACACAATGAGCAGTTCTTC

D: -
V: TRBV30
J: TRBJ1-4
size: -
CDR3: CAWGPDLTVEKLFF
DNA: TGTGCCTGGGGCCCGGACTTAACGGTTGAAAAACTGTTTTTT

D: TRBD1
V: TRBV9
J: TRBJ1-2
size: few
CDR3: CASSVAVRGNYGYTF
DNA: TGTGCCAGCAGCGTAGCAGTCAGGGGGAACTATGGCTACACCTTC

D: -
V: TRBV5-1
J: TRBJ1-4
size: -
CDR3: CASSLKGTEKLFF
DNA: TGCGCCAGCAGCTTAAAAGGGACTGAAAAACTGTTTTTT

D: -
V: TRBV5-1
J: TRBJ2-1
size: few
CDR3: CASQLSPDNEQFF
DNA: TGCGCCAGCCAGTTGAGCCCAGACAATGAGCAGTTCTTC

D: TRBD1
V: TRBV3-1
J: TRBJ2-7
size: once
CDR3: CASSQGDRSFYEQYF
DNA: TGTGCCAGCAGCCAGGGGGACAGGAGCTTCTACGAGCAGTACTTC

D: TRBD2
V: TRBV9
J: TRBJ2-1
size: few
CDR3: CASSLLAGVSYNEQFF
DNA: TGTGCCAGCAGCTTACTAGCGGGAGTGTCCTACAATGAGCAGTTCTTC

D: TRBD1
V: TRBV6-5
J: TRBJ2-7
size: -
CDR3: CASSYPGQSSYEQYF
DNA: TGTGCCAGCAGTTACCCGGGACAGAGCTCCTACGAGCAGTACTTC

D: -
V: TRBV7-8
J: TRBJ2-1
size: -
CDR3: CASSLVGGGADNEQFF
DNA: TGTGCCAGCAGCTTAGTAGGAGGAGGGGCTGACAATGAGCAGTTCTTC

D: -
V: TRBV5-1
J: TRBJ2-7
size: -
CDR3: CASSKTGTTFSSYEQYF
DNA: TGCGCCAGCAGCAAAACCGGGACAACTTTTAGCTCCTACGAGCAGTACTTC

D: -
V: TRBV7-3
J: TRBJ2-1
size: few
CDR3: CASSLGGSRGNEQFF
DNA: TGTGCCAGCAGCTTAGGCGGGAGCAGGGGGAATGAGCAGTTCTTC

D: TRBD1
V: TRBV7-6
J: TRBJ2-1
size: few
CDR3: CASSLAGQGINEQFF
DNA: TGTGCCAGCAGCTTAGCGGGACAGGGGATCAATGAGCAGTTCTTC